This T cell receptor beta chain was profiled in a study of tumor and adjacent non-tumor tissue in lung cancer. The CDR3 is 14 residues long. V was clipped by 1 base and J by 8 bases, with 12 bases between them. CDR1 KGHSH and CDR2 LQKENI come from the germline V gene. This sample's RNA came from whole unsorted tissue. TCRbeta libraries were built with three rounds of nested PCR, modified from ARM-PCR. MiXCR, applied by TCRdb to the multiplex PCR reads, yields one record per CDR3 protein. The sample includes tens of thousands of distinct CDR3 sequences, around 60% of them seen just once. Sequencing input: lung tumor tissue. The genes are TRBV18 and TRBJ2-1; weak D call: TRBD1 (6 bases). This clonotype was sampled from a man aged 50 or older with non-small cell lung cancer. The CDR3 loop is CASSPQQGYDEQFF. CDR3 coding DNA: TGTGCCAGCTCACCACAGCAGGGGTACGATGAGCAGTTCTTC.